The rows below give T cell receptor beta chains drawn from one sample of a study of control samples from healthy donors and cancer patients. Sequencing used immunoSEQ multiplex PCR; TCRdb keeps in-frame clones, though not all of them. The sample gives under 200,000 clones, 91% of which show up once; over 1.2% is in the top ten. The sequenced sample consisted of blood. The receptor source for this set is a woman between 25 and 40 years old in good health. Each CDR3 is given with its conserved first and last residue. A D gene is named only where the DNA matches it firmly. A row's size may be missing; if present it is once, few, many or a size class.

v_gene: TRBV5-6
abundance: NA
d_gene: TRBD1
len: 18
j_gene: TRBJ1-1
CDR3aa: CASSLARGLRTMNTEAFF
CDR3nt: TGTGCCAGCAGCTTAGCCAGGGGGCTCCGTACCATGAACACTGAAGCTTTCTTT

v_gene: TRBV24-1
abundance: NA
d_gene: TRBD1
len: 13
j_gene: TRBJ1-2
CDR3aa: CATSDPGGYGYTF
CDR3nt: TGTGCCACCAGTGACCCAGGGGGCTATGGCTACACCTTC

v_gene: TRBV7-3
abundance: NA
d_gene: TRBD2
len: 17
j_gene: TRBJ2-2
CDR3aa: CASSPTRGGANTGELFF
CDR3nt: TGTGCCAGCAGCCCAACCCGCGGGGGGGCGAACACCGGGGAGCTGTTTTTT

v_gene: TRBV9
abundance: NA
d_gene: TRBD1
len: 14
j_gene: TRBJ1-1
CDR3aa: CASSVGTGGTEAFF
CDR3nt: TGTGCCAGCAGCGTAGGGACAGGGGGCACTGAAGCTTTCTTT

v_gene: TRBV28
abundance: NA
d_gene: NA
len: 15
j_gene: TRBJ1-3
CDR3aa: CASSSGLVSGNTIYF
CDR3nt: TGTGCCAGCAGTTCGGGACTCGTCTCTGGAAACACCATATATTTT

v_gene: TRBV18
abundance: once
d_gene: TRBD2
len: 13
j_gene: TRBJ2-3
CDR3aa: CASSNGRSDTQYF
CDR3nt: TGTGCCAGCTCAAACGGGAGGTCAGATACGCAGTATTTT

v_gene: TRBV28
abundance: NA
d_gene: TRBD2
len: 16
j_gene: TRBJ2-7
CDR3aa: CASSLTYTSGGYEQYF
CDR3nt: TGTGCCAGCAGTTTGACATACACTAGCGGGGGCTACGAGCAGTACTTC

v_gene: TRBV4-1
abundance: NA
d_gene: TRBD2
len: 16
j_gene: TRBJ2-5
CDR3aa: CASSQGIAGAKETQYF
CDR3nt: TGCGCCAGCAGCCAAGGAATAGCGGGAGCGAAAGAGACCCAGTACTTC

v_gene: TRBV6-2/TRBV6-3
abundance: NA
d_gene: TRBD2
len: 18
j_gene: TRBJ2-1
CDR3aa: CASSYGLAGFRSYNEQFF
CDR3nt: TGTGCCAGCAGTTACGGACTAGCGGGGTTTAGGTCCTACAATGAGCAGTTCTTC

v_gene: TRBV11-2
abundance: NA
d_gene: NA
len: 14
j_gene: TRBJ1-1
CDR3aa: CASSLVWGNTEAFF
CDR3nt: TGTGCCAGCAGCTTAGTTTGGGGGAACACTGAAGCTTTCTTT

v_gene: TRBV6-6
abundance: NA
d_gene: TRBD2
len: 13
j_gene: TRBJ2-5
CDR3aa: CASSPGLAETQYF
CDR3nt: TGTGCCAGCAGTCCCGGACTAGCTGAGACCCAGTACTTC

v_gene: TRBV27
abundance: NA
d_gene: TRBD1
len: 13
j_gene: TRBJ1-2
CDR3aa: CASGRDRALGYTF
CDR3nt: TGTGCCAGCGGTCGGGACAGGGCTCTCGGCTACACCTTC

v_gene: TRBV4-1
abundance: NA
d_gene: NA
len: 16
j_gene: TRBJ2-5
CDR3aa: CASSQDGARHQETQYF
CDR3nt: TGCGCCAGCAGCCAAGATGGGGCTAGACACCAAGAGACCCAGTACTTC

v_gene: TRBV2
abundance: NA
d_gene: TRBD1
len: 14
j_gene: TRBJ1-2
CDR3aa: CASTPTGYGYGYTF
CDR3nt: TGTGCCAGCACCCCGACAGGGTATGGGTATGGCTACACCTTC

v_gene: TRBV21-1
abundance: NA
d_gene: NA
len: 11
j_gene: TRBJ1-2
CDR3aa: CASSKVWWYTF
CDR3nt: TGTGCCAGCAGCAAAGTTTGGTGGTACACCTTC

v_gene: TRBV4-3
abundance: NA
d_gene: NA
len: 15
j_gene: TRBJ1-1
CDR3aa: CASSQEIQGNTEAFF
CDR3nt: TGCGCCAGCAGCCAAGAAATACAGGGGAACACTGAAGCTTTCTTT

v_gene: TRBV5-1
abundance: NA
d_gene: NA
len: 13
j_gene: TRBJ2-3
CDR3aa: CASSLASTDTQYF
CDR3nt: TGCGCCAGCAGCTTGGCCAGCACAGATACGCAGTATTTT

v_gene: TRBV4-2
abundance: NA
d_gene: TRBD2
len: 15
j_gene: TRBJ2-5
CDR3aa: CASSQDRAGEETQYF
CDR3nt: TGTGCCAGCAGCCAAGATCGGGCGGGAGAAGAGACCCAGTACTTC

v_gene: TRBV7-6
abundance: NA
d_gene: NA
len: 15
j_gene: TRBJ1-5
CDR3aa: CASSLGQNSNQPQHF
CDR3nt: TGTGCCAGCAGCTTAGGGCAAAATAGCAATCAGCCCCAGCATTTT

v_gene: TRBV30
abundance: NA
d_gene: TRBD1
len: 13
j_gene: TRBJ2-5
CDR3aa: CAWSPQGEETQYF
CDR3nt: TGTGCCTGGAGTCCGCAGGGGGAAGAGACCCAGTACTTC

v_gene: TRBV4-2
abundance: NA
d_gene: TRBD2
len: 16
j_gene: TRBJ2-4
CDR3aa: CASSQDRGTSGNIQYF
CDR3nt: TGTGCCAGCAGCCAAGATCGCGGGACTAGCGGAAACATTCAGTACTTC

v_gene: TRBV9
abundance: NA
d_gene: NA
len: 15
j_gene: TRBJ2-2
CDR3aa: CASSVGGGNTGELFF
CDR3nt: TGTGCCAGCAGCGTAGGAGGGGGAAACACCGGGGAGCTGTTTTTT

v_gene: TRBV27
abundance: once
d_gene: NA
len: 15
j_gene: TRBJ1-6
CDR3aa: CASSLGGVDNSPLHF
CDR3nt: TGTGCCAGCAGTTTAGGAGGGGTCGATAATTCACCCCTCCACTTT

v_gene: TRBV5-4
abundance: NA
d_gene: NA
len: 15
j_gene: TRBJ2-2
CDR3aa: CASRQDRKNTGELFF
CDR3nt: TGTGCCAGCAGACAGGACAGAAAGAACACCGGGGAGCTGTTTTTT

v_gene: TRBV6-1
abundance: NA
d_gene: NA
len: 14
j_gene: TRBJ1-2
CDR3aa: CASSERGGDYGYTF
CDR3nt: TGTGCCAGCAGTGAACGGGGGGGAGACTATGGCTACACCTTC

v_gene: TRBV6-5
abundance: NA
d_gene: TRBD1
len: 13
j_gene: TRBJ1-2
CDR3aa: CASINTGTVGYTF
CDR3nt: TGTGCCAGCATCAATACAGGGACAGTAGGCTACACCTTC

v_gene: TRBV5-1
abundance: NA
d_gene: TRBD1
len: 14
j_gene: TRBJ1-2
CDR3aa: CASSSRDRGYGYTF
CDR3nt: TGCGCCAGCAGCTCCCGGGACAGGGGGTATGGCTACACCTTC

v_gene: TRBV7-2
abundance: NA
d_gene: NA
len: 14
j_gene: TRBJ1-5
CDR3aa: CASSLAGGNQPQHF
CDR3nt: TGTGCCAGCAGCTTAGCCGGGGGAAATCAGCCCCAGCATTTT

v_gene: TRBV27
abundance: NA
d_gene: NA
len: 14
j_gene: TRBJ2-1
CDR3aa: CASSLVGSYNEQFF
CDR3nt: TGTGCCAGCAGTTTGGTGGGCTCCTACAATGAGCAGTTCTTC

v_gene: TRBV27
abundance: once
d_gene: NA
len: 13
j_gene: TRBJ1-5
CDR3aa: CASSLSGNQPQHF
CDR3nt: TGTGCCAGCAGTTTATCGGGGAATCAGCCCCAGCATTTT

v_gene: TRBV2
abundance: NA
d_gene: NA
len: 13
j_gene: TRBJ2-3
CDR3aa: CASSEALPDTQYF
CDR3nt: TGTGCCAGCAGTGAAGCGCTTCCAGATACGCAGTATTTT

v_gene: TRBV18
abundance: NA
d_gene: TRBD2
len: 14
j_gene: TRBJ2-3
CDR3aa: CASSPLAGPDTQYF
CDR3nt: TGTGCCAGCTCACCACTAGCGGGTCCAGATACGCAGTATTTT

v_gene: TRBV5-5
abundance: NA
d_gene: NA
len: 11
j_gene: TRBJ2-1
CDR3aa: CASSLAHEQFF
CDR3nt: TGTGCCAGCAGCTTGGCGCATGAGCAGTTCTTC

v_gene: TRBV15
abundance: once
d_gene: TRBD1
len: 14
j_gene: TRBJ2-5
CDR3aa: CATSRGQGEETQYF
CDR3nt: TGTGCCACCAGCAGGGGACAGGGGGAAGAGACCCAGTACTTC

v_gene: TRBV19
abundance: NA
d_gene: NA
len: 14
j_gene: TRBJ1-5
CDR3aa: CASSIWAVNQPQHF
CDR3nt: TGTGCCAGTAGTATCTGGGCTGTCAATCAGCCCCAGCATTTT

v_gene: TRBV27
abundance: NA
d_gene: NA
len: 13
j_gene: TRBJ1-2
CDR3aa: CASSLYPNYGYTF
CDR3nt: TGTGCCAGCAGTTTATATCCTAACTATGGCTACACCTTC

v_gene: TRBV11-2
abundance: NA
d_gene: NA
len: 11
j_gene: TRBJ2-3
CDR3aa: CASTLADTQYF
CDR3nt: TGTGCCAGCACCTTGGCAGATACGCAGTATTTT

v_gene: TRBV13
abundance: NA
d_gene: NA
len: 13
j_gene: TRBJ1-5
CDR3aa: CASSLGRGQPQHF
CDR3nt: TGTGCCAGCAGCTTAGGCCGGGGTCAGCCCCAGCATTTT

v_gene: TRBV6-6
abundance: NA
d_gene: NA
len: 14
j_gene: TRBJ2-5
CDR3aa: CASSHGTAQETQYF
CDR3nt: TGTGCCAGCAGTCACGGGACCGCCCAAGAGACCCAGTACTTC

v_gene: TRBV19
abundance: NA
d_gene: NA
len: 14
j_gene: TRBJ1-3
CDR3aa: CASRPGSSGNTIYF
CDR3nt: TGTGCCAGTAGGCCAGGTTCCTCTGGAAACACCATATATTTT

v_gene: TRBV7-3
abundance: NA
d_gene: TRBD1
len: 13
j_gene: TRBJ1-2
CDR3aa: CASSVGQGDGYTF
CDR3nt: TGTGCCAGCAGCGTGGGACAGGGAGATGGCTACACCTTC

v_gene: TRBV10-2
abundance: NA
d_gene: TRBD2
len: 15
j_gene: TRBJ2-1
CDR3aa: CASSDSRLAGNEQFF
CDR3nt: TGCGCCAGCAGTGACTCAAGACTAGCGGGGAATGAGCAGTTCTTC

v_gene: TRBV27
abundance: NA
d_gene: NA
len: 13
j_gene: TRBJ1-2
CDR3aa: CASSMTVNYGYTF
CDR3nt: TGTGCCAGCAGTATGACAGTGAACTATGGCTACACCTTC

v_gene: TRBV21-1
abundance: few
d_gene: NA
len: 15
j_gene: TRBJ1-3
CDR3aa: CASSNPWGSGNTIYF
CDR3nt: NA

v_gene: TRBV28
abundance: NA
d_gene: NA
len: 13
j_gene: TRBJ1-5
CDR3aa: CASSGTYNQPQHF
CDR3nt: TGTGCCAGCTCGGGGACTTACAATCAGCCCCAGCATTTT

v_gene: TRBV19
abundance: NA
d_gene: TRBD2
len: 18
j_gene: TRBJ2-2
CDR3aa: CASSIRGSGGTNTGELFF
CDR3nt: TGTGCCAGTAGTATACGGGGTAGCGGGGGGACGAACACCGGGGAGCTGTTTTTT

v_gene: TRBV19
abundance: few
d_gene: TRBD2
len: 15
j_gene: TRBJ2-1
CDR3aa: CASSISGLGTNEQFF
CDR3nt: TGTGCCAGTAGTATATCCGGACTAGGGACCAATGAGCAGTTCTTC

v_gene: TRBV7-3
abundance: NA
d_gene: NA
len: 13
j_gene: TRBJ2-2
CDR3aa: CASSRLHTGELFF
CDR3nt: TGTGCCAGCAGCCGACTCCACACCGGGGAGCTGTTTTTT

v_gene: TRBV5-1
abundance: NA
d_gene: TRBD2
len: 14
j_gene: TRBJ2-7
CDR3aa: CASSFSGGIYEQYF
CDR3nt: TGCGCCAGCAGCTTTAGCGGGGGAATCTACGAGCAGTACTTC

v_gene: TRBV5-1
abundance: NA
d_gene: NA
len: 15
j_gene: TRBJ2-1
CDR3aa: CASSFGDYTYNEQFF
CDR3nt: TGCGCCAGCAGCTTCGGAGACTATACTTACAATGAGCAGTTCTTC

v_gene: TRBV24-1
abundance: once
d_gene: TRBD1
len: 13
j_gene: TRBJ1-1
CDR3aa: CATKDRVGTEAFF
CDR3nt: TGTGCCACCAAGGACAGGGTGGGAACTGAAGCTTTCTTT